These T cell receptor beta chains were read from a single sample in a study of tumor-infiltrating lymphocytes in primary liver carcinoma. A single record per CDR3 protein comes from TCRdb applying MiXCR to the multiplex PCR reads. Counted here are under 200,000 distinct CDR3 sequences, approximately 80% occurring once; the ten biggest clones make up about a sixth. What was sequenced was tumor tissue from primary liver carcinoma. Source of these receptors: a middle-aged man with primary liver carcinoma and hepatitis B virus infection. Both conserved end residues are part of each CDR3. D genes are given only for firm matches. Clone size is not always given. Where it is, it says once, few, many or a class for expanded clones.

d_call j_call clone_size v_call cdr3_aa cdr3_nt
NA TRBJ2-3 once TRBV6-1 CASSEVVAINTQYF TGTGCCAGCAGTGAAGTGGTTGCCATAAATACGCAGTATTTT
TRBD2 TRBJ2-1 NA TRBV30 CAGAGDRRAPQFF TGTGCCGGGGCGGGGGATCGACGAGCCCCGCAGTTCTTC
TRBD2 TRBJ2-1 once TRBV29-1 CSVGLAVGFYNEQFF TGCAGTGTCGGACTAGCGGTAGGGTTCTACAATGAGCAGTTCTTC
NA TRBJ2-1 NA TRBV11-3 CASSLNANEHVF TGTGCAAGTAGCTTAAATGCCAATGAGCACGTCTTC
NA TRBJ1-1 NA TRBV28 CASSGERMNNEAFF TGTGCCAGCAGTGGTGAGAGAATGAACAATGAAGCTTTCTTT
NA TRBJ2-7 once TRBV30 CASSRDSHHEQYF TGTGCCTCCTCTCGGGATTCTCACCACGAGCAGTACTTC
NA TRBJ1-5 NA TRBV11-2 CARILKGGLRNQPQHF TGTGCCAGAATCCTAAAAGGGGGACTGAGGAATCAGCCCCAGCATTTT
NA TRBJ2-2 NA TRBV6-1 CASSIGSVVMATEELFF TGTGCCAGCAGCATCGGGTCCGTGGTTATGGCCACCGAGGAGCTGTTTTTT
TRBD2 TRBJ2-1 NA TRBV5-5 CASSLEGTSGRNEQFF TGCGCCAGCAGCTTGGAAGGGACTAGCGGGCGAAATGAGCAGTTCTTC
NA TRBJ1-5 once TRBV29-1 CSASDGDQPQLF TGCAGCGCCTCGGACGGCGATCAGCCCCAGCTTTTT